These T cell receptor beta chains were read from a single sample in a study of T cells in Graves' hyperthyroidism and ophthalmopathy. TCRdb ran MiXCR on the multiplex PCR reads and lists one entry per CDR3 protein. The repertoire consists of about 840,000 distinct CDR3 sequences, with about two fifths occurring once and the leading ten covering about 8.9%. Sequenced material: blood. These receptors originate from a man aged 18 to 29 with Graves' hyperthyroidism. CDR3s include the opening cysteine and the closing phenylalanine or tryptophan. A D gene is named only where the DNA matches it firmly. A row's size may be missing; if present it is once, few, many or a size class.

>-|15|TRBJ1-2|TRBV20-1|-
CSAREGAGSHYGYTF
TGCAGTGCTAGAGAGGGGGCAGGGAGTCACTATGGCTACACCTTC
>-|18|TRBJ1-5|TRBV10-3|TRBD1
CAISDEAGTGDSNQPQHF
TGTGCCATCAGTGATGAAGCCGGGACAGGGGATAGCAATCAGCCCCAGCATTTT
>many|15|TRBJ2-5|TRBV20-1|-
CSARGRWPDEETQYF
TGCAGTGCTAGAGGGCGTTGGCCAGACGAAGAGACCCAGTACTTC
>-|15|TRBJ1-5|TRBV4-3|TRBD1
CASSRGTGLNQPQHF
TGCGCCAGCAGCCGAGGGACAGGGCTTAATCAGCCCCAGCATTTT
>many|15|TRBJ2-5|TRBV29-1|TRBD2
CSVYLWGGPPETQYF
TGCAGCGTTTATTTGTGGGGGGGACCTCCAGAGACCCAGTACTTC
>-|13|TRBJ2-5|TRBV9|-
CASSEWIGETQYF
TGTGCCAGCAGCGAATGGATCGGTGAGACCCAGTACTTC
>few|16|TRBJ2-2|TRBV9|TRBD2
CASSVARREGTGELFF
TGTGCCAGCAGCGTAGCTCGTCGGGAGGGCACCGGGGAGCTGTTTTTT
>-|15|TRBJ1-1|TRBV25-1|-
CASSEALGLVTEAFF
TGTGCCAGCAGTGAAGCTTTGGGGTTGGTCACTGAAGCTTTCTTT
>-|9|TRBJ1-6|TRBV29-1|-
CSVAPTLHF
TGCAGCGTTGCGCCAACCCTCCACTTT
>once|14|TRBJ1-4|TRBV12-3/TRBV12-4|TRBD1
CASSLKWDSRKLFF
TGTGCCAGCAGCCTTAAATGGGACAGCAGGAAACTGTTTTTT
>-|13|TRBJ2-7|TRBV19|-
CASSIQGRYEQYF
TGTGCCAGTAGTATACAGGGGCGTTACGAGCAGTACTTC
>-|15|TRBJ1-5|TRBV6-1|TRBD1
CATGDRDYSNQPQHF
TGTGCCACTGGGGACAGGGATTATAGCAATCAGCCCCAGCATTTT
>many|12|TRBJ1-2|TRBV29-1|-
CSVETRGYGYTF
TGCAGCGTTGAAACGAGGGGCTATGGCTACACCTTC
>-|13|TRBJ1-1|TRBV14|-
CASSQDDGTEAFF
TGTGCCAGCAGCCAAGACGACGGGACTGAAGCTTTCTTT
>-|15|TRBJ2-7|TRBV2|TRBD2
CASSEALSGSYEQYF
TGTGCCAGCAGTGAAGCGCTTAGCGGGAGTTACGAGCAGTACTTC
>many|13|TRBJ2-2|TRBV2|-
CASSEVSPGELFF
TGTGCCAGCAGTGAGGTGTCTCCCGGGGAGCTGTTTTTT
>few|15|TRBJ2-7|TRBV7-7|-
CASSLGSEGAYEQYF
TGTGCTAGCAGCCTAGGCAGCGAAGGGGCCTACGAGCAGTACTTC
>many|12|TRBJ2-7|TRBV29-1|-
CSVGAPSYEQYF
TGCAGCGTTGGGGCCCCTTCCTACGAGCAGTACTTC
>few|13|TRBJ2-5|TRBV5-6|-
CAWSRGGRETQYF
TGTGCCTGGAGCAGGGGCGGGCGAGAGACCCAGTACTTC
>-|14|TRBJ2-7|TRBV19|-
CASTPRGGAYEQYF
TGTGCCAGTACCCCCCGAGGAGGGGCCTACGAGCAGTACTTC
>many|14|TRBJ1-6|TRBV7-8|TRBD1
CASSFGTANSPLHF
TGTGCCAGCAGCTTTGGGACAGCCAATTCACCCCTCCACTTT
>-|14|TRBJ2-7|TRBV14|-
CASSPKDRPYEQYF
TGTGCCAGCAGCCCAAAGGACAGACCCTACGAGCAGTACTTC
>few|12|TRBJ2-7|TRBV20-1|-
CSAKTEVYEQYF
TGCAGTGCGAAAACGGAAGTCTACGAGCAGTACTTC
>few|15|TRBJ1-4|TRBV20-1|-
CSAREYGKMSEKLFF
TGCAGTGCTAGAGAGTACGGGAAGATGAGTGAAAAACTGTTTTTT
>many|13|TRBJ1-1|TRBV20-1|TRBD1
CSVLVRGRTEAFF
TGCAGTGTCCTCGTCAGGGGGAGGACTGAAGCTTTCTTT
>many|14|TRBJ1-1|TRBV29-1|-
CSVGAGAMNTEAFF
TGCAGCGTTGGGGCAGGGGCAATGAACACTGAAGCTTTCTTT
>few|14|TRBJ2-7|TRBV7-2|TRBD2
CASSFGGRTITEYF
TGTGCCAGCAGCTTTGGCGGGAGGACCATCACGGAGTACTTC
>many|12|TRBJ2-7|TRBV7-9|-
CASSLGLTEQYF
TGTGCCAGCAGCTTGGGATTGACCGAGCAGTACTTC
>-|15|TRBJ2-7|TRBV10-1|TRBD1
CASSESGTGSYEQYF
TGCGCCAGCAGTGAGTCGGGGACAGGGTCCTACGAGCAGTACTTC
>-|16|TRBJ1-1|TRBV6-5|TRBD1
CASSLRLRGANTEAFF
TGTGCCAGCAGTCTCCGGCTCAGGGGGGCCAACACTGAAGCTTTCTTT
>many|14|TRBJ2-5|TRBV7-9|-
CASSPGRGQETQYF
TGTGCCAGCAGCCCAGGTCGAGGACAAGAGACCCAGTACTTC
>-|14|TRBJ1-3|TRBV9|-
CASSGGLTGNTIYF
TGTGCCAGCAGCGGGGGGCTCACTGGAAACACCATATATTTT
>many|16|TRBJ1-6|TRBV7-9|-
CASSLEWGNSDSPLHF
TGTGCCAGCAGCTTAGAGTGGGGTAATTCGGATTCACCCCTCCACTTT
>once|15|TRBJ1-2|TRBV10-3|TRBD1
CAITDGDRRNYGYTF
TGTGCCATCACCGATGGGGACAGACGTAACTATGGCTACACCTTC
>-|15|TRBJ2-3|TRBV20-1|TRBD2
CSARDPGLRTDTQYF
TGCAGTGCTAGGGATCCGGGACTAAGGACAGATACGCAGTATTTT
>-|15|TRBJ2-5|TRBV6-5|-
CASSSRVARQETQYF
TGTGCCAGCAGTTCCAGGGTGGCGAGGCAAGAGACCCAGTACTTC